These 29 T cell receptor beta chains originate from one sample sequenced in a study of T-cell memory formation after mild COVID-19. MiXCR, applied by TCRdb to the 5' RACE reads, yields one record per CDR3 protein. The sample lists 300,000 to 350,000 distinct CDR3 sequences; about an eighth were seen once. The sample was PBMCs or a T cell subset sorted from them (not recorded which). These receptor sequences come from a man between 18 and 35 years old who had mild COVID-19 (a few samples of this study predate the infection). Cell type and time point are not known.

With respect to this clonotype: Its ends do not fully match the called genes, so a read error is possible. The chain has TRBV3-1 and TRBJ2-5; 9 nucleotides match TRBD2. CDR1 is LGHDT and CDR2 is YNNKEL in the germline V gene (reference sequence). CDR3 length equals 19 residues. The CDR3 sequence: CASSSSEAGGLARQETKYF. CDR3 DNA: TGTGCCAGCAGTTCCTCTGAGGCGGGGGGGCTTGCCCGCCAAGAGACCAAGTACTTC.

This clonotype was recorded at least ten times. The CDR3 spells CASSSWGVGTGELFF. CDR3 sequence (DNA): TGTGCCAGCAGCTCCTGGGGAGTAGGCACCGGGGAGCTGTTTTTT. The rearrangement joins TRBV7-6 to TRBJ2-2; D possibly corresponds to TRBD2 (5 bases). The CDR3 has 15 amino acids. V dropped 4 bases and J dropped 4 bases, with 13 bases sitting between them. The V gene's germline CDR1 is SGHVS and CDR2 FNYEAQ.

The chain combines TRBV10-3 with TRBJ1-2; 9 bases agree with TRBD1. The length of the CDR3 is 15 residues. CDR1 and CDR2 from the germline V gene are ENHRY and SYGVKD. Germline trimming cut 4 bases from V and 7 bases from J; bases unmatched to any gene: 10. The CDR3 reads CAISGTGTGLFGYTF. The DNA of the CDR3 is TGTGCCATCAGTGGGACCGGGACAGGGCTTTTTGGCTACACCTTC.

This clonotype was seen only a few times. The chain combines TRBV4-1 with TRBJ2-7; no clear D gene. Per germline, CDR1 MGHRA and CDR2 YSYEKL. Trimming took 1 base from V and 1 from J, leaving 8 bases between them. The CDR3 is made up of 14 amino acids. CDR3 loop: CASSQVGESYEQYF. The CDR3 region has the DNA TGCGCCAGCAGCCAAGTTGGGGAATCCTACGAGCAGTACTTC.

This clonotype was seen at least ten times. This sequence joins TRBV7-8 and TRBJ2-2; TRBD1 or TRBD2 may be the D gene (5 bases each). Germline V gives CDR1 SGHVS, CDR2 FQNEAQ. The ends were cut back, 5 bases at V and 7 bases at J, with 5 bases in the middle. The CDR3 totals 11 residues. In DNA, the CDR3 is TGTGCCAGCAGCGGGGGCGGGGAGCTGTTTTTT. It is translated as CASSGGGELFF.

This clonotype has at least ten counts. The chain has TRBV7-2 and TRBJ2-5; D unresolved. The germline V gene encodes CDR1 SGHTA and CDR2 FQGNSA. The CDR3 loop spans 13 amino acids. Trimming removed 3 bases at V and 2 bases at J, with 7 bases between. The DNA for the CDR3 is TGTGCCAGCAGCTTGGCCAGTCAAGAGACCCAGTACTTC. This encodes CASSLASQETQYF.

The CDR3 DNA sequence: TGCGCCAGCAGCCAGAGGACCGGGTCTGGAAACACCATATATTTT. Protein: CASSQRTGSGNTIYF. This chain uses TRBV4-1 with TRBJ1-3; D not resolved. Per germline, CDR1 MGHRA and CDR2 YSYEKL. Trimming left V 3 bases short and J 1 base short, with 10 bases between. The CDR3 spans 15 residues.

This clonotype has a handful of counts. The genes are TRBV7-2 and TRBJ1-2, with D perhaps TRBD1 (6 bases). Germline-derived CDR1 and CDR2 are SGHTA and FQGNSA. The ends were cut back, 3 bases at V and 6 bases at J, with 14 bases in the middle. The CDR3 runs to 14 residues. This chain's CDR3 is CASSFRVGTNGYTF. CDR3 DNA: TGTGCCAGCAGCTTTAGGGTCGGGACAAATGGCTACACCTTC. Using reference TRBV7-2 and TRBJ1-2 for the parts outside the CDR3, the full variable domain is GAGVSQSPSNKVTEKGKDVELRCDPISGHTALYWYRQSLGQGLEFLIYFQGNSAPDKSGLPSDRFSAERTGGSVSTLTIQRTQQEDSAVYLCASSFRVGTNGYTFGSGTRLTVV.

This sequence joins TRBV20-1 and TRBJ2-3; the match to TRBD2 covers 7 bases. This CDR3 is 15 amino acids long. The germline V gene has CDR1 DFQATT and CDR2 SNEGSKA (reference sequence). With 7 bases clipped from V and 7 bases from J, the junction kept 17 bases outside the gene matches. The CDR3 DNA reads TGCAGTGGGACCTCAAGCGGGGATGACCTGAATACGCAGTATTTT. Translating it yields CSGTSSGDDLNTQYF.

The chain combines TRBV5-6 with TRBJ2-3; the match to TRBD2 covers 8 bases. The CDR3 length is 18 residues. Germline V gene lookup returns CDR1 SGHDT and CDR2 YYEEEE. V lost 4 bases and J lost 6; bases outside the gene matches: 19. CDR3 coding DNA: TGTGCCAGCAGCAATCTAGCGCGGCGGGGGGCGGTCGGGGATACGCAGTATTTT. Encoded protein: CASSNLARRGAVGDTQYF.

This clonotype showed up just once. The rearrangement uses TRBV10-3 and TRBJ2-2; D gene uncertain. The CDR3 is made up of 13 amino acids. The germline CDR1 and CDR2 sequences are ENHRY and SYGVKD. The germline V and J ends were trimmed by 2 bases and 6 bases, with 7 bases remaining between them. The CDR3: CAISEESAGELFF. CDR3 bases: TGTGCCATCAGTGAGGAAAGTGCCGGGGAGCTGTTTTTT.

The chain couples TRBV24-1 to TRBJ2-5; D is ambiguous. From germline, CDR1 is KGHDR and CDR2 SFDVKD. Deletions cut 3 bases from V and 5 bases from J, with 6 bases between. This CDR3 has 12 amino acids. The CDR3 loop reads CATSDSGETQYF. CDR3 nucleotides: TGTGCCACCAGTGATAGTGGGGAGACCCAGTACTTC.

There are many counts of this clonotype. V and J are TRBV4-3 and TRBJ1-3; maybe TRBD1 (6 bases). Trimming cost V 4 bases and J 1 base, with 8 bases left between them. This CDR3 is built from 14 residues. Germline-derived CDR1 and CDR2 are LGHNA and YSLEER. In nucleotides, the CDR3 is TGCGCCAGCAGCCTTGGACAGTCTGGAAACACCATATATTTT. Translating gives CASSLGQSGNTIYF.

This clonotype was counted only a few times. The CDR3 sequence is CASSSGGLRADTQYF. The CDR3 nucleotides read TGTGCCAGCAGCTCCGGGGGACTAAGGGCAGATACGCAGTATTTT. The chain combines TRBV5-4 with TRBJ2-3, with TRBD2 matching over 7 bases. Germline trimming cut 3 bases from V and 4 bases from J; bases unmatched to any gene: 8. The CDR3 has 15 residues. Germline CDR1 is SGHNT and CDR2 is YYREEE (reference sequence). The variable domain in full, completed from reference TRBV5-4 and TRBJ2-3, reads ETGVTQSPTHLIKTRGQQVTLRCSSQSGHNTVSWYQQALGQGPQFIFQYYREEENGRGNFPPRFSGLQFPNYSSELNVNALELDDSALYLCASSSGGLRADTQYFGPGTRLTVL.

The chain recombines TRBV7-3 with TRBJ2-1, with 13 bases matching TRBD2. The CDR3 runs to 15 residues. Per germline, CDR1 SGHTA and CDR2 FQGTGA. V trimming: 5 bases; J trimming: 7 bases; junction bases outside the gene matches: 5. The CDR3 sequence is CASSQTSGGLNEQFF. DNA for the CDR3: TGTGCCAGCAGCCAGACTAGCGGGGGGCTGAATGAGCAGTTCTTC.

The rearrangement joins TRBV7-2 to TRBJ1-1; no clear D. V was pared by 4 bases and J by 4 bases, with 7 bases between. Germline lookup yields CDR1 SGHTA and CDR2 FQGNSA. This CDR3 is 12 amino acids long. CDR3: CASSSYTTEAFF. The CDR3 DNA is TGTGCCAGCAGCTCTTATACCACTGAAGCTTTCTTT.

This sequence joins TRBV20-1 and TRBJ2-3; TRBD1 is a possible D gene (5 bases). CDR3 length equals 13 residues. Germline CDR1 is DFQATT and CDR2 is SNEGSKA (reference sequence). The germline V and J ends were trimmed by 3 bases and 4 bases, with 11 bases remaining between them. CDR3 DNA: TGCAGTGCTAGGGGGATAGGGGCAGATACGCAGTATTTT. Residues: CSARGIGADTQYF.

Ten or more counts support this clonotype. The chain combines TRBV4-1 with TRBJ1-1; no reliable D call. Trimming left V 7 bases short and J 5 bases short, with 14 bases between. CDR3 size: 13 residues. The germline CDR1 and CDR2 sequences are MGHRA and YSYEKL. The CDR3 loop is CASTPELRTEAFF. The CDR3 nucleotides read TGCGCCAGCACCCCAGAGTTGCGGACTGAAGCTTTCTTT.

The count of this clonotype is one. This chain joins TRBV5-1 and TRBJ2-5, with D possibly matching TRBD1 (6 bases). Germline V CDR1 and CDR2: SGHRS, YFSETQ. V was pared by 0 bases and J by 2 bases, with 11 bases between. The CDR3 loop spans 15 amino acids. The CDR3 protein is CASSLGTALQETQYF. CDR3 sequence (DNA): TGCGCCAGCAGCTTGGGGACAGCGTTACAAGAGACCCAGTACTTC.

The CDR3 spells CASSEKRDREKLFF. The CDR3 region has the DNA TGTGCCAGCAGTGAAAAACGGGACAGAGAAAAACTGTTTTTT. The rearrangement uses TRBV25-1 and TRBJ1-4, with 7 bases identical to TRBD1. The CDR3 extends over 14 amino acids. Germline loops: CDR1 MGHDK, CDR2 SYGVNS. Germline trimming cut 2 bases from V and 8 bases from J; bases unmatched to any gene: 5.

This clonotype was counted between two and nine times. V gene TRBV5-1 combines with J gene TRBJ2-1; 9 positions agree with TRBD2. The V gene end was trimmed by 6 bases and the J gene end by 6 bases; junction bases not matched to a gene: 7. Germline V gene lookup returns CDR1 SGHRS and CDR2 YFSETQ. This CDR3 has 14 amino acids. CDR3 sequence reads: CASTSGTSPNEQFF. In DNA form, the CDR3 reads TGCGCCAGCACTTCCGGGACTAGCCCCAATGAGCAGTTCTTC.

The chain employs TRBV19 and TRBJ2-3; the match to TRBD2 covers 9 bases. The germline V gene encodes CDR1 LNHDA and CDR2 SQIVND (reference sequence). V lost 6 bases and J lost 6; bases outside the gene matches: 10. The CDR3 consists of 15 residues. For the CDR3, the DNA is TGTGCCAGTAGGAACTTAGCGGGGGCAGGGGATACGCAGTATTTT. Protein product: CASRNLAGAGDTQYF.

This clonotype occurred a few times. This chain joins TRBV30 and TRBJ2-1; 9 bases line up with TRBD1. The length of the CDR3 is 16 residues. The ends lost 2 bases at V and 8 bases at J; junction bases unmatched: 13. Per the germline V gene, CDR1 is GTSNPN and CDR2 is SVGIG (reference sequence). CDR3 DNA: TGTGCCTGGAGTCCGAAACCGGGACAGGGCTTTGATGAGCAGTTCTTC. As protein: CAWSPKPGQGFDEQFF.

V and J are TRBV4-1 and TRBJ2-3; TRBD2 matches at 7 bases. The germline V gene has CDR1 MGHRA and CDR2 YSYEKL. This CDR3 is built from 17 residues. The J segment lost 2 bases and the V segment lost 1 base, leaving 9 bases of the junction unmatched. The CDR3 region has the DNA TGCGCCAGCAGCCAAGGCCCCACAGCGGGGCTCACAGATACGCAGTATTTT. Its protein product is CASSQGPTAGLTDTQYF.

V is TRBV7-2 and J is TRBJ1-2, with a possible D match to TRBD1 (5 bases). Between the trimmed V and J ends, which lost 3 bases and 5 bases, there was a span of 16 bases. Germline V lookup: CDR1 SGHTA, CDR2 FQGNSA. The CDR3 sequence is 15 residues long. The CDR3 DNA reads TGTGCCAGCAGCTTCTCCCGGGGGTACGAATATGGCTACACCTTC. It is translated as CASSFSRGYEYGYTF.

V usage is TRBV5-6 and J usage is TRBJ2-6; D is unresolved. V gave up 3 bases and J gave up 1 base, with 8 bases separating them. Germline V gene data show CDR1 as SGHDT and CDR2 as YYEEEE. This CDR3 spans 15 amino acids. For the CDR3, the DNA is TGTGCCAGCAGCTGGGTAATATCTGGGGCCAACGTCCTGACTTTC. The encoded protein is CASSWVISGANVLTF.

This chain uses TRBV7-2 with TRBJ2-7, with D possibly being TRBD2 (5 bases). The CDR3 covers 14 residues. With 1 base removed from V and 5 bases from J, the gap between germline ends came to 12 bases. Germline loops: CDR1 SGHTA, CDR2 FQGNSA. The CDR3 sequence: CASSLERRSHEQYV. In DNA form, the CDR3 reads TGTGCCAGCAGCTTAGAGCGGCGGAGTCACGAGCAGTACGTC.

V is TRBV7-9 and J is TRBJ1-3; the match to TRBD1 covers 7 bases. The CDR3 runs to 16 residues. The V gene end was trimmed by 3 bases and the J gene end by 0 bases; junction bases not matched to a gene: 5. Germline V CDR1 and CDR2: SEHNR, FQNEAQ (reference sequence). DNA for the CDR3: TGTGCCAGCAGCTTCCAGGGGGGACGCTCTGGAAACACCATATATTTT. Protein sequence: CASSFQGGRSGNTIYF. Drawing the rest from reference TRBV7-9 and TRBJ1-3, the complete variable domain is DTGVSQNPRHKITKRGQNVTFRCDPISEHNRLYWYRQTLGQGPEFLTYFQNEAQLEKSRLLSDRFSAERPKGSFSTLEIQRTEQGDSAMYLCASSFQGGRSGNTIYFGEGSWLTVV.

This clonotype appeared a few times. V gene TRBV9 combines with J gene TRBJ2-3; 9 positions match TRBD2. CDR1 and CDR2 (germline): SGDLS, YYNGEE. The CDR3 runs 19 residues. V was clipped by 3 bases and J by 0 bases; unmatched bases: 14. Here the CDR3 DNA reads TGTGCCAGCAGCGAGCCCCTGGAGCGGGGGGCATATAGCACAGATACGCAGTATTTT. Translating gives CASSEPLERGAYSTDTQYF.